This T cell receptor beta chain was obtained from a study of human T cells and chemical hapten exposure (dated by TCRdb to the early 2020s). Context from the whole study: For sensitization, 2% DPC in acetone was applied to a 2 cm by 2 cm area of upper inner arm skin. Weekly therapeutic DPC doses were additionally applied to the scalp of patients throughout the roughly 24-week study period. Patch testing was performed on the upper back with Finn chambers containing 0.01% DPC, and the patch tests were scored after 6 days according to International Contact Dermatitis Research Group standards. Most of the patients in the cohort were female, and the cohort covered alopecia areata with under or over 50% scalp involvement, alopecia totalis and alopecia universalis. The libraries were sequenced as a pool, and the TCR yield per sample differed mostly because of small variations in library volumes within the pool. This study followed changes in the peripheral blood TCR repertoire in vivo during primary and secondary sensitization of alopecia patients to the hapten diphenylcyclopropenone (DPC). Patient blood was sampled pre-sensitization (week 0) and at 2, 6 and about 24 weeks after DPC sensitization. Blood for TCR sequencing was provided by twenty-nine alopecia patients at one to four time points (pre-sensitization, 2, 6 and 24 weeks). Overall results and qualifications from the work: A positive correlation was found between the number of PT1 expanded TCRs and patch test score, with significance reached at thresholds 8, 16 and 32 but not 4. No change with DPC sensitization was found in the number of TCRs above 1 in 1000 frequency, and no evidence of global repertoire structure alterations was found. Because every patient had alopecia, a presumed autoimmune disease, the patients' immune response might differ from that of healthy individuals. After repeated subsampling, changes were observed in the strength of the expansion versus patch-test correlation and in the threshold at which the correlation became significant. Compared with pre-sensitization or healthy control sets, expanded TCRs formed significantly more large CDR3 similarity clusters, which is consistent with antigen-driven responses.

V is reduced by 2 bases and J by 1 base, leaving a spacing of 13 bases between them. Including the terminal cysteine and phenylalanine, the CDR3 comprises 16 residues. This entry keeps only the CDR3 DNA: 48 bases, framed from base 1. There are many counts of this clonotype. No cognate antigen has been identified for it. No clone much larger than this one lies a single base away; base qualities are absent. The sample's time point label is to be understood as: patch test 1, 2 weeks after DPC sensitization. Sample treatment or condition, as interpreted from the label and publication: therapeutic diphenylcyclopropenone sensitization with weekly scalp DPC. Blood at each patch-test visit was drawn before the patch test was applied. Patients were eligible if aged 18 to 70, diagnosed with alopecia and judged suitable for DPC therapy, and pregnant patients were excluded. Total RNA was isolated from unfractionated whole blood collected in Tempus Blood RNA tubes.

The library was built by means of RACE. Sequenced on a NextSeq 500. During library preparation, unique molecular identifiers were attached to individual cDNA molecules so that TCRs could be counted in a quantitative, reproducible way. Both TCR alpha and TCR beta chains were sequenced from each blood RNA sample. From the authors' description of their analysis: The median number of TCRs per sample was approximately 93,000, ranging from roughly 20,000 to 700,000. V, J and CDR3 annotation of the TCR reads was performed with the Decombinator software suite. Every sample was subsampled to the same number of TCRs (28,000) for the PS versus PT1 abundance plots. Expanded TCRs were defined as absent before sensitization and observed at least eight times at the 2-week time point. TCRdb itself trimmed the public reads at Q25 with fastp, ran MiXCR and retained productive beta chains. Records with the same CDR3 protein are collapsed into one entry carrying the most frequent genes and DNA. The V and J calls, along with clone size, are taken from TCRdb and not from the paper's own processing. The sample contains some 110,000 distinct CDR3 sequences, 9% to 14% of them found a single time. Roughly 1.5% of the sample belongs to the ten largest clones.

The source was whole blood, collected in connection with sensitization to the hapten diphenylcyclopropenone (DPC). The chain was built from TRBV12-3 or TRBV12-4 and TRBJ2-3; TRBD2 is possibly the D segment (6 matching bases). The receptor comes from a woman in her 50s with alopecia areata. Some clones in this sample may be carry-over from other donors' samples. The CDR3 protein sequence reads: CASSLRTTGGTDTQYF. The DNA sequence reads TGTGCCAGCAGTTTAAGGACAACGGGAGGCACAGATACGCAGTATTTT.